Below are 22 T cell receptor beta chains sequenced from a single sample in a study of T cell responses to AZD1222 COVID-19 vaccine (TCRdb year 2021). Interpreted using the paper, the time point label stands for: baseline before first vaccination. Interpreted using the paper, the treatment or condition label stands for: meningococcal conjugate vaccine given as trial control. Receptors were amplified or captured by the immunoSEQ multiplex PCR assay. The clones in this table, taken by TCRdb from immuneACCESS, are in-frame only. Not every clone is retained; where verified, under half of the shortfall comes from an unresolved V gene, and the cause of the rest is unknown. A total of about 200,000 clones appear in this sample, around 93% of them only once. Of the sample, 1% is held by the ten largest clones. Sequenced here: peripheral blood, sampled on day 0 of MenACWY control vaccination. These receptors came from an adult in good health.

The genes are TRBV7-9 and TRBJ1-1, with TRBD1 matching over 8 bases. Germline V gene sequence: CDR1 SEHNR, CDR2 FQNEAQ (reference sequence). The V segment lost 5 bases and the J segment 8 bases; nucleotides outside the gene matches: 10. The CDR3 totals 14 residues. CDR3 amino acids: CASSPRTGTPEAFF. The DNA for the CDR3 is TGTGCCAGCAGCCCACGGACAGGGACCCCCGAAGCTTTCTTT.

The rearrangement uses TRBV30 and TRBJ1-1, with 8 bases lining up with TRBD1. Germline CDR1 GTSNPN, CDR2 SVGIG (reference sequence). The CDR3 consists of 12 residues. Trimming cost V 0 bases and J 8 bases; bases outside gene matches: 2. CDR3 loop: CAWSVQGEEAFF. The CDR3 nucleotides are TGTGCCTGGAGTGTACAGGGGGAAGAAGCTTTCTTT.

This chain joins TRBV23-1 and TRBJ2-7; 10 positions match TRBD1. TRBV23-1 is flagged as an ORF with uncertain function. The CDR3 covers 19 residues. The ends lost 1 base at V and 4 bases at J; junction bases unmatched: 16. The CDR3 DNA reads TGCGCCAGCAGTCAATGCTTCCGGATGGACAGGGGGTTGTGGTACGAGCAGTACTTC. This sequence encodes CASSQCFRMDRGLWYEQYF.

This chain connects TRBV20-1 to TRBJ1-2; weak D call: TRBD1 (5 bases). The CDR3 sequence is 14 residues long. Deletions cut 3 bases from V and 3 bases from J, with 14 bases between. Germline values: CDR1 DFQATT, CDR2 SNEGSKA (reference sequence). The CDR3 coding sequence is TGCAGTGCTAGTCAGTCAGGGTCTTACTATGGCTACACCTTC. Residues: CSASQSGSYYGYTF.

With regard to this clone: A read error may produce the germline difference seen at one junction end. DNA for the CDR3: TGCGCCAGCAGCAAAGATTTAAATTCACCCCTCCACTTT. Protein product: CASSKDLNSPLHF. This chain joins TRBV4-3 and TRBJ1-6; D unresolved. This CDR3 has 13 residues. Germline V gene sequence: CDR1 LGHNA, CDR2 YSLEER.

The rearrangement uses TRBV7-2 and TRBJ1-1, with TRBD1 matching over 8 bases. The germline gives CDR1 SGHTA, CDR2 FQGNSA. J gave up 0 bases and V 2 bases, and 2 bases lay outside the gene matches. The CDR3 runs 15 residues. CDR3: CASSLQGAMNTEAFF. DNA for the CDR3: TGTGCCAGCAGCTTACAGGGGGCGATGAACACTGAAGCTTTCTTT.

This clone occurred a few times. The V and J genes are TRBV6-1 and TRBJ2-2; a weak D match, TRBD1 (5 bases). The germline V gene has CDR1 MNHNS and CDR2 SASEGT. The CDR3 runs to 14 residues. The V end lost 6 bases, the J end lost 5 bases, and 13 bases lay between the germline ends. The chain's CDR3 is CASRLQGVTGELFF. CDR3 bases: TGTGCCAGCAGACTCCAAGGGGTGACCGGGGAGCTGTTTTTT.

This chain uses TRBV6-5 with TRBJ1-2; D is unresolved. Germline V gene data show CDR1 as MNHEY and CDR2 as SVGAGI. CDR3 size: 14 residues. Deletions cut 0 bases from V and 7 bases from J, with 12 bases between. The CDR3 spells CASSYSSTHAGYTF. As DNA, the CDR3 is TGTGCCAGCAGTTACTCCTCTACGCATGCTGGCTACACCTTC.

This clone has just one count. V is TRBV2 and J is TRBJ1-4, with 8 bases matching TRBD1. Germline V gene data show CDR1 as SNHLY and CDR2 as FYNNEI. The CDR3 covers 14 residues. Unmatched junction bases numbered 6, after V lost 4 bases and J lost 8 bases. The CDR3 here is CASSVQGAREKLFF. CDR3 bases: TGTGCCAGCAGTGTTCAGGGGGCGAGGGAAAAACTGTTTTTT.

The chain is built from TRBV19 and TRBJ2-2, with 10 positions matching TRBD2. Germline CDR1 and CDR2: LNHDA and SQIVND (reference sequence). This CDR3 spans 16 amino acids. V gave up 5 bases and J gave up 5 bases; unmatched junction bases: 8. The CDR3 bases are TGTGCCAGTAGTCCTAGCGGGGGACCCAAAACCGGGGAGCTGTTTTTT. The encoded protein is CASSPSGGPKTGELFF.

The V call is TRBV11-1, the J call TRBJ2-1; 7 bases are a match to TRBD1. This CDR3 is 16 amino acids long. After removal of 3 bases from V and 2 bases from J, the junction contained 7 bases not matched to a gene. Germline V CDR1 and CDR2: SGHAT, FQDESV (reference sequence). This CDR3 is CASSFLEGAAYNEQFF. The CDR3 nucleotides are TGTGCCAGCAGCTTTTTAGAGGGGGCCGCCTACAATGAGCAGTTCTTC.

The chain has TRBV10-1 and TRBJ1-5; D gene uncertain. The CDR3 extends over 14 amino acids. Germline lookup yields CDR1 WNHNN and CDR2 SYGVQD (reference sequence). V shed 5 bases and J shed 2 bases, with 10 bases lying between them. The chain's CDR3 is CASSSGAGNQPQHF. The CDR3 DNA reads as TGCGCCAGCAGTTCGGGTGCGGGCAATCAGCCCCAGCATTTT.

The V gene is TRBV28, the J gene TRBJ2-7, with TRBD2 identical over 8 bases. The CDR3 is 16 residues long. Germline CDR1 is MDHEN and CDR2 is SYDVKM. Trimming cost V 6 bases and J 0 bases; bases outside gene matches: 10. The CDR3 is CASRERAGASSYEQYF. The CDR3 nucleotides are TGTGCCAGCAGGGAAAGAGCGGGGGCCAGCTCCTACGAGCAGTACTTC.

The rearrangement links TRBV29-1 to TRBJ1-1; D is unclear. Trimming cost V 4 bases and J 11 bases, with 20 bases left between them. Germline CDR1 SQVTM, CDR2 ANQGSEA. The CDR3 length is 13 residues. DNA for the CDR3: TGCAGCGTTGTCCCACGCCGGGAGGCGGAGGCTTTCTTT. Its protein product is CSVVPRREAEAFF.

The chain uses TRBV12-3 or TRBV12-4 and TRBJ1-2; D is unresolved. This CDR3 is 13 amino acids long. V was cut by 2 bases and J by 8 bases, with 12 bases left in between. CDR3 sequence reads: CASSLSPERGYTF. In nucleotides, the CDR3 is TGTGCCAGCAGTTTATCGCCGGAACGGGGCTACACCTTC.

J is TRBJ1-1 and V is TRBV12-3 or TRBV12-4; no clear D. The ends were cut back, 6 bases at V and 5 bases at J, with 13 bases in the middle. This CDR3 has 13 amino acids. The CDR3: CASSSQRETEAFF. The DNA of the CDR3 is TGTGCCAGCAGCTCCCAGAGGGAGACTGAAGCTTTCTTT.

The rearrangement links TRBV28 to TRBJ2-1, with 10 nucleotides matching TRBD2. The germline V gene encodes CDR1 MDHEN and CDR2 SYDVKM. This CDR3 has 16 amino acids. Trimming at V came to 6 bases and at J to 6 bases, leaving 11 bases not matched to a gene. The CDR3 DNA reads TGTGCCAGCAGGGCTAGCGGGGGTCCTTTGGGCAATGAGCAGTTCTTC. It yields the protein CASRASGGPLGNEQFF.

This sequence joins TRBV30 and TRBJ1-5; tentatively, D is TRBD1 (5 bases). The CDR3 totals 14 residues. Trimming pared 2 bases from V and 2 bases from J, leaving 10 bases between. From germline, CDR1 is GTSNPN and CDR2 SVGIG (reference sequence). CDR3 loop: CAWSSGLGNQPQHF. The CDR3 DNA reads TGTGCCTGGAGTTCAGGGTTGGGCAATCAGCCCCAGCATTTT.

This clone was detected once. The CDR3 region has the DNA TGTGCCAGCAGCCAGAACCAGGGCACGGAAGCTTTCTTT. Amino acid sequence: CASSQNQGTEAFF. The chain uses TRBV14 and TRBJ1-1; TRBD1 is a possible D gene (5 bases). The V and J ends lost 3 bases and 8 bases respectively, with 13 bases between them. The CDR3 totals 13 residues. Germline assignment: CDR1 SGHDN and CDR2 FVKESK.

V is TRBV15 and J is TRBJ2-3; D tentatively reads TRBD1 or TRBD2 (5 bases each). The V and J ends lost 1 base and 0 bases respectively, with 14 bases between them. CDR3 size: 17 residues. CDR1 and CDR2 from the germline V gene are LNHNV and YYDKDF (reference sequence). The CDR3 spells CATSRGRGGLSTDTQYF. The CDR3 nucleotides are TGTGCCACCAGCAGAGGACGGGGCGGCCTTAGCACAGATACGCAGTATTTT.

This rearrangement joins TRBV9 to TRBJ2-1, with unresolved D. Germline assignment: CDR1 SGDLS and CDR2 YYNGEE. The germline V and J ends were trimmed by 2 bases and 6 bases, with 15 bases remaining between them. The CDR3 consists of 15 residues. CDR3 nucleotide sequence: TGTGCCAGCAGCGTCGGCCCCCCCGGGCCCAATGAGCAGTTCTTC. This sequence encodes CASSVGPPGPNEQFF.

The chain recombines TRBV27 with TRBJ2-7, with 8 bases lining up with TRBD1. CDR1 is MNHEY and CDR2 is SMNVEV in the germline V gene (reference sequence). The J segment lost 2 bases and the V segment lost 2 bases, leaving 8 bases of the junction unmatched. The CDR3 consists of 16 residues. Here the CDR3 reads CASSLRGTGLPYEQYF. CDR3 bases: TGTGCCAGCAGTTTAAGGGGGACAGGACTTCCCTACGAGCAGTACTTC.